This T cell receptor beta chain stems from a study of cytomegalovirus exposure and HLA in healthy donors. Study details: Previous work identified roughly 120 million unique TCR beta sequences from 200 million or so T cells.

PCR amplification relied on 60 Vbeta primers (plus 13 Jbeta primers). Original methodology: It was a later analysis that counted 83 million or so unique TCR beta chains, of which some 12 million were shared. Libraries were prepared by immunoSEQ multiplex PCR; TCRdb keeps only in-frame clonotypes and omits some of them. Clonal size and the V and J genes are those of that table, whereas D and trimming came from the DNA. The repertoire holds about 220,000 clones, with about 80% as singletons. Healthy bone marrow donors supplied every sample. The sample taken for sequencing was PBMCs. The sequence derives from a young man in good health and CMV-seronegative.

The CDR3 here is CASSSEYNEQFF. The CDR3 DNA follows: TGTGCCAGCAGCTCAGAATACAATGAGCAGTTCTTC. The chain recombines TRBV7-8 with TRBJ2-1; D is undetermined. This CDR3 region has 12 residues. The V end was cut by 4 bases, the J end by 4 bases, with 5 bases between. Germline values: CDR1 SGHVS, CDR2 FQNEAQ.